This is a list of T cell receptor beta chains from one sample in a study of regulatory T cells in long-lasting Graves disease. Each CDR3 protein is one row after TCRdb ran MiXCR on the multiplex PCR reads. The data contain a few hundred thousand distinct CDR3 sequences, roughly 12% of them singletons. The sample also formed part of further work on T cells in Graves' hyperthyroidism and ophthalmopathy.

The input for sequencing was peripheral blood mononuclear cells (PBMCs), taken at new diagnosis, from a patient treated with antithyroid drugs. The receptors were sampled from a woman younger than 35 with Graves disease. Each CDR3 is given with its conserved first and last residue. The D gene is left open where the match is weak. Where a row states a size, it is once, few, many or the class of an expanded clone; other rows omit it.

size,J,V,D,DNA,CDR3
-,TRBJ2-7,TRBV12-3/TRBV12-4,TRBD2,TGTGCCAGCAGTCCCCTGGCGGGAGCTGGCGAGCAGTACTTC,CASSPLAGAGEQYF
-,TRBJ1-2,TRBV5-1,TRBD1,TGCGCCAGCAGCTTGGAAGCCGCCCGGACAGGCTATGGCTACACCTTC,CASSLEAARTGYGYTF
many,TRBJ1-1,TRBV2,-,TGTGCCAGCAGAGGACTCATGAACACTGAAGCTTTCTTT,CASRGLMNTEAFF
-,TRBJ2-1,TRBV10-3,-,TGTGCCATCAGGCTCAATAGCTCCTACAATGAGCAGTTCTTC,CAIRLNSSYNEQFF
-,TRBJ2-7,TRBV20-1,-,TGCAGTGCTAGAGATTTGACAGGAGGCTCCTACGAGCAGTACTTC,CSARDLTGGSYEQYF
many,TRBJ2-1,TRBV28,-,TGTGCCAGCAGACTGGCTTCCTCCTACAATGAGCAGTTCTTC,CASRLASSYNEQFF
many,TRBJ2-1,TRBV28,TRBD2,TGTGCCAGCAGCCCAGGAGGGAGGGGAGCACAGTTCTTC,CASSPGGRGAQFF
-,TRBJ2-2,TRBV2,-,TGTGCCAGCGAGGGGGGGACTTTGGACACCGGGGAGCTGTTTTTT,CASEGGTLDTGELFF
many,TRBJ2-2,TRBV2,-,TGTGCCAGCAAGGCAGGAGACACCGGGGAGCTGTTTTTT,CASKAGDTGELFF
few,TRBJ1-1,TRBV4-1,-,TGCGCCAGCAGCCGCACCGGACGGGGGAACACTGAAGCTTTCTTT,CASSRTGRGNTEAFF
many,TRBJ1-2,TRBV7-9,-,TGTGCCAGCAGCTATGACCTGGCCAAAGGGAACTATGGCTACACCTTC,CASSYDLAKGNYGYTF
many,TRBJ1-5,TRBV27,-,TGTGCCAGCAGTGCAATGGGTAGACGGTTCAATCAGCCCCAGCATTTT,CASSAMGRRFNQPQHF
many,TRBJ2-5,TRBV11-2,-,TGTGCCAGCAGACGTGACAGGTACCAAGAGACCCAGTACTTC,CASRRDRYQETQYF
many,TRBJ1-4,TRBV5-4,TRBD1,TGTGCCAGCAGCGCAAACAGGGGGGTTAATGAAAAACTGTTTTTT,CASSANRGVNEKLFF
many,TRBJ2-1,TRBV6-1,-,TGTGCCAGCCAAACGGGGGTGGGGGGCGGACGCGGTAATGAGCAGTTCTTC,CASQTGVGGGRGNEQFF
many,TRBJ2-1,TRBV28,TRBD2,TGTGCCAGCAGCCTCCAACGACTAGCGGGAGCTAATGAGCAGTTCTTC,CASSLQRLAGANEQFF
few,TRBJ1-2,TRBV10-2,-,TGCGCCAGCAGTGATTGGTACGAGACCGCTAACTATGGCTACACCTTC,CASSDWYETANYGYTF
few,TRBJ1-1,TRBV20-1,TRBD1,TGCAGTGCTAGTCGGACAGGGACCGCTTTCTTT,CSASRTGTAFF
many,TRBJ1-2,TRBV29-1,-,TGCAGCGTTGAAGATCGGGGCTACACCTTC,CSVEDRGYTF
many,TRBJ1-1,TRBV5-6,TRBD1,TGTGCCAGCACCCAACTCGGAGACAGGGGGTTCACTGAAGCTTTCTTT,CASTQLGDRGFTEAFF
-,TRBJ2-1,TRBV20-1,TRBD2,TGCAGTGCTAGAGATTGGCTAGCGGGAGGTATTTATGAGCAGCTCTTC,CSARDWLAGGIYEQLF
many,TRBJ2-3,TRBV6-1,-,TGTGCCAGCAGTCCTGGACGCCACGCAAGCACAGATACGCAGTATTTT,CASSPGRHASTDTQYF
few,TRBJ2-7,TRBV5-6,-,TGTGCCAGCAGCTTGGCAGCGTGGGAGTACTACGAGCAGTACTTC,CASSLAAWEYYEQYF
-,TRBJ2-5,TRBV5-1,-,TGCGCCAGCAGCCAAGGAGGGGGCGCCGCGGGGGAGACCCAGTACTTC,CASSQGGGAAGETQYF
-,TRBJ2-1,TRBV7-9,TRBD2,TGTGCCAGCAGCTTTGCATCGGGACTAGTAGGCAATGAGCAGTTCTTC,CASSFASGLVGNEQFF
many,TRBJ1-4,TRBV11-2,-,TGTGCCAGCAGCCCCTTCTTGAGGGGGTCTAATGAAAAACTGTTTTTT,CASSPFLRGSNEKLFF
-,TRBJ2-7,TRBV5-1,-,TGCGCCAGCAGCTTAAGCACCCGCTCCTACGAGCAGTACTTC,CASSLSTRSYEQYF
-,TRBJ2-5,TRBV5-4,-,TGTGCCAGCAGCGAGGACTCCCAAGAGACCCAGTACTTC,CASSEDSQETQYF
-,TRBJ2-6,TRBV18,-,TGTGCCAGCTCACCAGCGCAGGCATCTGGGGCCAACGTCCTGACTTTC,CASSPAQASGANVLTF
few,TRBJ2-3,TRBV29-1,TRBD2,TGCAGCGTTGAAGCGGGACTAGCTACAGATACGCAGTATTTT,CSVEAGLATDTQYF
-,TRBJ2-1,TRBV24-1,-,TGTGCCACCAGTGATTTGCGAAAATCCAATGAGCAGTTCTTC,CATSDLRKSNEQFF
many,TRBJ2-5,TRBV5-1,TRBD1,TGCGCCAGCAGGACGTGGGACAGCCCGGTCCAAGAGACCCAGTACTTC,CASRTWDSPVQETQYF
many,TRBJ2-7,TRBV2,TRBD1,TGTGCCGGAGGACAGGGCGGCGAGCAGTACTTC,CAGGQGGEQYF
few,TRBJ1-5,TRBV6-1,TRBD1,TGTGCCAGCAGAGCGACAGGGTTACTCGATAGCAATCAGCCCCAGCATTTT,CASRATGLLDSNQPQHF
many,TRBJ2-2,TRBV7-3,TRBD2,TGTGCCAGCAGCTTCGCCCCTAGCGGGACCGGGGAGCTGTTTTTT,CASSFAPSGTGELFF
-,TRBJ1-2,TRBV12-3/TRBV12-4,TRBD1,TGTGCCAGCAGTTTTCTCGCGGGCAGGGGGCACTATGGCTACACCTTC,CASSFLAGRGHYGYTF
many,TRBJ1-5,TRBV6-2/TRBV6-3,-,TGTGCCAGCAGTTACCTGGGGATACGAGGTCAGCCCCAGCATTTT,CASSYLGIRGQPQHF
-,TRBJ1-2,TRBV5-1,-,TGCGCCAGCAGCTTGTGGGGGTCCCCTACCCATGGCTACACCTTC,CASSLWGSPTHGYTF
many,TRBJ2-1,TRBV7-3,TRBD1,TGTGCCAGCAGCTTTGGGACAGTCCCCTACAATGAGCAGTTCTTC,CASSFGTVPYNEQFF
few,TRBJ2-1,TRBV7-9,TRBD1,TGTGCCAGCAGCAGGGGGACAGGGGGCCGGAATGAGCAGTTCTTC,CASSRGTGGRNEQFF
-,TRBJ2-5,TRBV25-1,-,TGTGCCAGCAGTGAATATAAGCCTCTACAAGAGACCCAGTACTTC,CASSEYKPLQETQYF
-,TRBJ2-7,TRBV4-3,-,TGCGCCAGCAGCCAAGATGTGGACCGTGACTACGAGCAGTACTTC,CASSQDVDRDYEQYF
many,TRBJ2-1,TRBV6-2/TRBV6-3,TRBD2,TGTGCCAGCAGTGTCCCGGGACTAGCGGGGGGGCGGTACAATGAGCAGTTCTTC,CASSVPGLAGGRYNEQFF
many,TRBJ2-7,TRBV20-1,-,TGCAGTGCAGCAACAGGCGGGATGTTCTACGAGCAGTACTTC,CSAATGGMFYEQYF
many,TRBJ2-1,TRBV4-2,TRBD2,TGTGCCAGCAGCCAAGTAGGTTTGAGCGGGACTTCCGCCTACAATGAGCAGTTCTTC,CASSQVGLSGTSAYNEQFF
many,TRBJ1-1,TRBV6-2/TRBV6-3,-,TGTGCCAGCAGTCCTCTGGACTTAGGACGGGCTGAAGCTTTCTTT,CASSPLDLGRAEAFF
many,TRBJ2-1,TRBV7-9,TRBD2,TGTGCCAGCAGCCCGACTAGCGGGAGCTATGAGCAGTTCTTC,CASSPTSGSYEQFF
-,TRBJ1-6,TRBV11-2,-,TGTGCCAGCAGCTTAGATGGGGCAGCCCAGAATTCACCCCTCCACTTT,CASSLDGAAQNSPLHF
many,TRBJ2-5,TRBV2,-,TGTGCCAGCAGTGATAGCCTCCAGTACTTC,CASSDSLQYF
many,TRBJ2-1,TRBV5-1,TRBD2,TGCGCCAGCAGCGAAAGACCGGGACTAGCGACCGGCTACAATGAGCAGTTCTTC,CASSERPGLATGYNEQFF
-,TRBJ2-1,TRBV11-2,-,TGTGCCAGCAGGGGCTTGGCTAGCGTCACCTACAATGAGCAGTTCTTC,CASRGLASVTYNEQFF
many,TRBJ2-1,TRBV28,TRBD2,TGTGCCAAGAGGTTAGGGACTAGCGGGAGGTCCAATGAGCAGTTCTTC,CAKRLGTSGRSNEQFF
many,TRBJ1-1,TRBV2,-,TGTGCCAGCAGTGAAGGGGGGGGGGGGAGGACTGAAGCTTTCTTT,CASSEGGGGRTEAFF
many,TRBJ1-2,TRBV2,-,TGTGCCAGCAGTGAAAGGACTAGGGCAGACCCCTTT,CASSERTRADPF
-,TRBJ2-3,TRBV11-2,-,TGTGCCAGCAGCTTAGATTTGTTCAGCGGGCGCACAGATACGCAGTGTTTT,CASSLDLFSGRTDTQCF
few,TRBJ2-2,TRBV6-2/TRBV6-3,-,TGTGCCAGCAGTCAAGATGCCGGGGAGCTGTTTTTT,CASSQDAGELFF
-,TRBJ1-2,TRBV6-2/TRBV6-3,-,TGTGCCAGCAATCCCGGGGGTTGGAGTGGCTACACCTTC,CASNPGGWSGYTF
many,TRBJ2-7,TRBV4-1,TRBD2,TGCGCCAGCAGCCGATCTGATGCTAGCGGACCGTACTACGAGCAGTACTTC,CASSRSDASGPYYEQYF
-,TRBJ2-1,TRBV6-5,-,TGTGCCAGCAGTTACTTTAATGAGCAGTTCTTC,CASSYFNEQFF
many,TRBJ2-1,TRBV28,TRBD2,TGTGCCAGCAGTTTACGTGGGAGGGCCTCTTACAATGAGCAGTTCTTC,CASSLRGRASYNEQFF